Shown below are 3 T cell receptor beta chains from a single sample sequenced in a study of PD-1 blockade in classical Hodgkin lymphoma. All the patients suffered relapse after autologous stem cell transplantation, and brentuximab vedotin exposure differed. TCRdb keeps only in-frame clones here, not all; method: immunoSEQ multiplex PCR. The sample holds tens of thousands of clones; about four fifths are singletons and the top ten take under 20%. The starting material was peripheral blood mononuclear cells (PBMCs), obtained before the second cycle of nivolumab. Receptors originate from a human donor with classical Hodgkin lymphoma.

The chain uses TRBV19 and TRBJ1-1; TRBD1 agrees at 9 bases. In germline, CDR1 is LNHDA, CDR2 SQIVND (reference sequence). The CDR3 spans 12 residues. The V segment lost 6 bases and the J segment 7 bases; nucleotides outside the gene matches: 3. CDR3 nucleotides: TGTGCCAGTAGAACAGGGGGCTTTGAAGCTTTCTTT. Its translation is CASRTGGFEAFF.

This clone has a single count. Compared with germline, one end of the junction differs, possibly owing to a read error. The J gene is TRBJ2-1, the V gene TRBV5-4; 8 bases line up with TRBD2. The CDR3 loop spans 17 amino acids. Germline assignment: CDR1 SGHNT and CDR2 YYREEE (reference sequence). CDR3 protein: CASSQESVLAVENEQFF. CDR3 nucleotide sequence: TGCGCCAGCAGCCAAGAATCCGTACTAGCGGTCGAGAATGAGCAGTTCTTC.

The rearrangement uses TRBV5-4 and TRBJ2-3, with D possibly being TRBD2 (5 bases). Germline V gene lookup returns CDR1 SGHNT and CDR2 YYREEE (reference sequence). Trimming pared 0 bases from V and 6 bases from J, leaving 8 bases between. CDR3 length: 13 amino acids. The CDR3 coding sequence is TGTGCCAGCAGCTTGGGGGAGCTGGATACGCAGTATTTT. Protein product: CASSLGELDTQYF.